The rows below give T cell receptor beta chains drawn from one sample of a study of high-grade serous ovarian cancer treatment subgroups. TCRdb's table, derived via immunoSEQ multiplex PCR, lists solely in-frame clones and lacks some. Here the sample spans 2,500 to 3,000 clones, around three quarters being singletons. Sequencing was performed on tumor tissue. Receptor source: a human donor with high-grade serous ovarian cancer. The CDR3 runs from the conserved cysteine through the conserved F or W. D genes are given only for firm matches. A clone size is listed for some rows: how often the clone was seen (once, few, many), or a class if it is expanded.

d_call | clone_size | j_call | v_call | cdr3_nt | cdr3_aa
. | . | TRBJ2-2 | TRBV4-3 | TGCGCCAGCAGCCAAGATCTCGGGGGCACCGGGGAGCTGTTTTTT | CASSQDLGGTGELFF
. | few | TRBJ1-4 | TRBV5-1 | TGCGCCAGCAGCTTGGGCAGGGTTACGACTAATGAAAAACTGTTTTTT | CASSLGRVTTNEKLFF
. | . | TRBJ2-7 | TRBV7-2 | TGTGCCAGCAGTCAACAGGGAGGGTTTGGATACGAGCAGTACTTC | CASSQQGGFGYEQYF
. | . | TRBJ2-7 | TRBV6-5 | TGTGCCAGCAGTTTAAAGGAGGTCGACGAGCAGTACTTC | CASSLKEVDEQYF
. | . | TRBJ2-1 | TRBV2 | TGTGCCAGCGGCGCGTGGGGGAATGAGCAGTTCTTC | CASGAWGNEQFF
TRBD1 | . | TRBJ1-6 | TRBV7-9 | TGTGCCAGCCGCGCCTCCGACAGGGAAAATTCACCCCTCCACTTT | CASRASDRENSPLHF
. | . | TRBJ1-5 | TRBV4-1 | TGCGCCAGCAGCCAAGATTGGGCCCAGCCCCAGCATTTT | CASSQDWAQPQHF
. | . | TRBJ1-2 | TRBV7-2 | TGTGCCAGCAGCCCTGTAGGTGGAGGGCAGAGCTATGGCTACACCTTC | CASSPVGGGQSYGYTF
TRBD1 | large | TRBJ2-1 | TRBV15 | TGTGCCACCAGCAGAGGGACAGGGTTTGGTGAGCAGTTCTTC | CATSRGTGFGEQFF
. | . | TRBJ2-2 | TRBV5-4 | TGTGCCAGCAGCGGGCCGCGGACAGACACCGGGGAGCTGTTTTTT | CASSGPRTDTGELFF
TRBD1 | . | TRBJ1-1 | TRBV5-1 | TGCGCCAGCAGCGAGCAGGGGGGTGATGAAGCTTTCTTT | CASSEQGGDEAFF
. | . | TRBJ2-5 | TRBV30 | TGTGCCTGGAGTTCCGGCAGGGGATATGTGGAGACCCAGTACTTC | CAWSSGRGYVETQYF
. | . | TRBJ1-6 | TRBV6-6 | TGTGCCAGCAGTAGCCCGGAGAATTCACCCCTCCACTTT | CASSSPENSPLHF
TRBD1 | . | TRBJ2-7 | TRBV5-1 | TGCGCCAGCAGCGAGACAGGGTTGAGGTCCTACGAGCAGTACTTC | CASSETGLRSYEQYF